This T cell receptor beta chain stems from a study of shared clonotypes between healthy human individuals. CDR1 and CDR2 from the germline V gene are MRHNA and SNTAGT. The ends were cut back, 5 bases at V and 2 bases at J, with 9 bases in the middle. This CDR3 has 14 residues. The repertoire was sequenced with immunoSEQ multiplex PCR; TCRdb's copy has only in-frame clones and lacks some. Of roughly 2,300,000 clones listed, just under 95% are singletons. The chain is built from TRBV6-4 and TRBJ2-2; D remains ambiguous. The sequence derives from a man younger than 30 in good health. Some clones in this sample may be carry-over from other donors' samples. The sample taken for sequencing was naive CD4+ T cells from PBMCs. Subset here: CD45RA+ positively selected. CDR3 sequence reads: CASSSQVNTGELFF. Written as DNA, the CDR3 is TGTGCCAGCAGTTCTCAGGTTAACACCGGGGAGCTGTTTTTT.